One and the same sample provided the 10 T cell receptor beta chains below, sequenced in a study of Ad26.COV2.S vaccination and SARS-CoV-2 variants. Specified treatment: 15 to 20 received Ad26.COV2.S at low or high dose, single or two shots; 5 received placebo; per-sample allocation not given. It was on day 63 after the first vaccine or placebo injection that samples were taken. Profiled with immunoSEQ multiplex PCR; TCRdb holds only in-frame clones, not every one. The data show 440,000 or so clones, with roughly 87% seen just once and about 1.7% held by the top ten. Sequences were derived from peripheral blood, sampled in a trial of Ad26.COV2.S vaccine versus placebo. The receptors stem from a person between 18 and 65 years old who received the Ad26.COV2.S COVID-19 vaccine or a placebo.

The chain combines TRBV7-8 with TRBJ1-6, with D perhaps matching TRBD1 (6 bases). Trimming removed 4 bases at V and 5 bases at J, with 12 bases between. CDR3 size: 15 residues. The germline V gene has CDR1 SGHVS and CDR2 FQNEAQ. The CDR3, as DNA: TGTGCCAGCAGCTACCGGGACAAGGATAATTCACCCCTCCACTTT. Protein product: CASSYRDKDNSPLHF.

This CDR3 reads CASSHRMGGYTDTQYF. In DNA, the CDR3 is TGTGCCAGCAGCCACCGTATGGGGGGCTACACAGATACGCAGTATTTT. This chain connects TRBV9 to TRBJ2-3; possibly TRBD1 or TRBD2 for D (6 bases each). The CDR3 extends over 16 amino acids. Germline V lookup: CDR1 SGDLS, CDR2 YYNGEE. Trimming stripped 4 bases from V and 2 bases from J, with 17 bases between.

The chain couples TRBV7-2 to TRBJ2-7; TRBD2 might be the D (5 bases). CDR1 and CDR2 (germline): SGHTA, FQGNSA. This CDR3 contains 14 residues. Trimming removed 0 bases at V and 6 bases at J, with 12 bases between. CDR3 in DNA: TGTGCCAGCAGCTTAGCGGCACTAGGAAGCGAGCAGTACTTC. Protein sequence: CASSLAALGSEQYF.

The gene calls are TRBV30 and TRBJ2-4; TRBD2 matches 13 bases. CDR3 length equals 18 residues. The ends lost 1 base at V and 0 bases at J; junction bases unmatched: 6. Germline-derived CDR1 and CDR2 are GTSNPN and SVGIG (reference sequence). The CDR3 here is CAWSAGLAGILAKNIQYF. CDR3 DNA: TGTGCCTGGAGTGCGGGACTAGCGGGAATACTAGCCAAAAACATTCAGTACTTC.

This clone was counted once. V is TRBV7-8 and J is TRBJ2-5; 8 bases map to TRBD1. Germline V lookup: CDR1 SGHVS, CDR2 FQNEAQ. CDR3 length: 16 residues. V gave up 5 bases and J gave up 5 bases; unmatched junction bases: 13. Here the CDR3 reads CASSQIPGGAWETQYF. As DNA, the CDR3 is TGTGCCAGCAGCCAAATCCCAGGGGGCGCTTGGGAGACCCAGTACTTC.

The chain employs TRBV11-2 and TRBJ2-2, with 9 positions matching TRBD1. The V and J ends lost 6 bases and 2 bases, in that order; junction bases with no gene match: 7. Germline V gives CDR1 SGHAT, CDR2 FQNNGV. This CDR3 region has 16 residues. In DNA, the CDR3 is TGTGCCAGCAGACGACCGGGACAGGGCAACACCGGGGAGCTGTTTTTT. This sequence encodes CASRRPGQGNTGELFF.

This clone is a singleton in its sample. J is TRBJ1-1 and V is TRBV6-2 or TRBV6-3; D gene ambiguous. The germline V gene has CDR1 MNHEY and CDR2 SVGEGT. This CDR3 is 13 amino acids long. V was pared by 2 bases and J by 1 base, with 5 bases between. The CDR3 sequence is CASSYGPNTEAFF. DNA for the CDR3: TGTGCCAGCAGTTACGGTCCGAACACTGAAGCTTTCTTT.

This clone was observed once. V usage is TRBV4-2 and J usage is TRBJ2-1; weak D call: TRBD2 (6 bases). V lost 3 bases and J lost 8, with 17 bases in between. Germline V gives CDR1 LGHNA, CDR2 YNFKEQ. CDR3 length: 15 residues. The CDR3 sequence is CASSHQSEGLYEQFF. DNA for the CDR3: TGTGCCAGCAGCCACCAGTCGGAGGGGCTTTATGAGCAGTTCTTC.

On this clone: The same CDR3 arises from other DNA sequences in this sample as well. CDR3 bases: TGTGCCAGTAGCTCAGGGGTCTCCTACGAGCAGTACTTC. Translated, it gives CASSSGVSYEQYF. The chain employs TRBV19 and TRBJ2-7, with D perhaps TRBD1 (6 bases). This CDR3 is 13 amino acids long. CDR1 and CDR2 (germline): LNHDA, SQIVND (reference sequence). Trimming shortened V by 6 bases and J by 0 bases, and 9 bases separated the two germline ends.

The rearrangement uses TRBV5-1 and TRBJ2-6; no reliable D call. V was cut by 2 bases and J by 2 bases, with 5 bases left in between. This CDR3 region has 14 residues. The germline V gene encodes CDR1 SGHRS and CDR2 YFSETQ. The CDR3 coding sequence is TGCGCCAGCAGCTTTGACCCTGGGGCCAACGTCCTGACTTTC. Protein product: CASSFDPGANVLTF.